The 30 T cell receptor beta chains below come from one sample, sequenced in a study of molecular identifiers for immune sequencing clone quantification. Using its own MiXCR run on the PCR reads, TCRdb lists one record per CDR3 protein. The table lists more than 450,000 distinct CDR3 sequences, approximately 25% of them singletons. Sequenced input: naive CD8+ T cells from blood, with Jurkat cell RNA spiked in. Subset defined: FACS-sorted CD8+CD4-CCR7+CD45RA+ naive T cells. These TCRs come from a human donor in good health. Some libraries in this study had Jurkat cell RNA spiked in.

Concerning this clonotype: Being one base from a much bigger clone, this may be a read error. Since the CDR3 does not end with the conserved phenylalanine or tryptophan, this likely comes from a read error. This chain links TRBV29-1 with TRBJ1-2; D might be TRBD1 (5 bases). CDR3 length equals 13 residues. V shed 6 bases and J shed 6 bases, with 17 bases lying between them. Per the germline V gene, CDR1 is SQVTM and CDR2 is ANQGSEA. The chain's CDR3 is CSVAGDRRNGYTL. CDR3 coding DNA: TGCAGCGTCGCCGGGGACCGGAGGAATGGCTACACCCTC.

The sample holds many counts of this clonotype. The chain joins TRBV7-9 to TRBJ2-7; D possibly uses TRBD1 or TRBD2 (5 bases each). The CDR3 sequence is 14 residues long. Germline CDR1 and CDR2: SEHNR and FQNEAQ (reference sequence). V lost 3 bases and J 2 bases, leaving 11 bases between the germline ends. Here the CDR3 reads CASSLGVRTYEQYF. The CDR3 nucleotides are TGTGCCAGCAGCTTGGGGGTTAGGACCTACGAGCAGTACTTC.

This sequence joins TRBV9 and TRBJ1-2; the D gene is possibly TRBD1 (6 bases). The CDR3 has 15 amino acids. The germline V gene has CDR1 SGDLS and CDR2 YYNGEE. The germline V and J ends were trimmed by 0 bases and 6 bases, with 15 bases remaining between them. Here the CDR3 reads CASSVGRSGQNGYTF. In nucleotides, the CDR3 is TGTGCCAGCAGCGTAGGTAGGTCCGGACAGAATGGCTACACCTTC.

This clonotype has only a few counts. V is TRBV20-1 and J is TRBJ2-2; maybe TRBD1 (7 bases). Looked up from germline, CDR1 is DFQATT and CDR2 is SNEGSKA (reference sequence). V lost 6 bases and J lost 6, with 17 bases in between. The CDR3 is made up of 14 amino acids. In DNA, the CDR3 is TGCAGTGCAGCAGACAGGGAGGTCCCCGGGGAGCTGTTTTTT. Translation gives CSAADREVPGELFF.

V gene TRBV6-2 or TRBV6-3 combines with J gene TRBJ1-4, with unresolved D. The CDR3 is made up of 15 amino acids. In germline, CDR1 is MNHEY, CDR2 SVGEGT. V dropped 1 base and J dropped 3 bases, with 9 bases sitting between them. CDR3 sequence: CASSYYDGPNEKLFF. For the CDR3, the DNA is TGTGCCAGCAGTTACTACGACGGCCCTAATGAAAAACTGTTTTTT.

This clonotype showed up just a few times. This chain links TRBV12-3 or TRBV12-4 with TRBJ1-2; D remains ambiguous. CDR3 length equals 13 residues. Trimming removed 8 bases at V and 8 bases at J, with 18 bases between. The CDR3 nucleotides are TGTGCCAGCGGGTTCACGGCAGGCGGAGGCTACACCTTC. It encodes CASGFTAGGGYTF.

The J gene is TRBJ2-1, the V gene TRBV7-6; D is unclear. The CDR3 totals 15 residues. Germline CDR1 is SGHVS and CDR2 is FNYEAQ. V lost 5 bases and J lost 0, with 11 bases in between. The CDR3 coding sequence is TGTGCCAGCAGCGACCTCCAGAGCTCCTACAATGAGCAGTTCTTC. Translation: CASSDLQSSYNEQFF.

The rearrangement links TRBV19 to TRBJ2-2, with D unclear. Trimming shortened V by 5 bases and J by 8 bases, and 12 bases separated the two germline ends. The V gene's germline CDR1 is LNHDA and CDR2 SQIVND (reference sequence). The CDR3 contains 13 residues. The CDR3 DNA is TGTGCCAGTAGTGGTGGGGATGAAGGGGAGCTGTTTTTT. It is translated as CASSGGDEGELFF.

Notes on this clonotype: A much larger clone lies one base from this, so it may be a read error. The V and J genes are TRBV4-1 and TRBJ2-3; a weak D match, TRBD2 (6 bases). Germline lookup yields CDR1 MGHRA and CDR2 YSYEKL. This CDR3 has 15 amino acids. CDR3 nucleotide sequence: TGCGCCAGCAGCCAAGACGGGGGTGGCACAGCTACGCAGTATTTT. Translating it yields CASSQDGGGTATQYF.

This clonotype was counted at least ten times. J is TRBJ2-5 and V is TRBV4-3; D is ambiguous. The CDR3 contains 13 residues. Germline lookup yields CDR1 LGHNA and CDR2 YSLEER. The V and J ends lost 5 bases and 5 bases respectively, with 12 bases between them. The CDR3 region is CASSDAPFETQYF. Here the CDR3 DNA reads TGCGCCAGCAGCGATGCCCCCTTTGAGACCCAGTACTTC.

This clonotype has at least ten counts. The gene calls are TRBV29-1 and TRBJ1-1; D may be TRBD1 (6 bases). Deletions cut 2 bases from V and 3 bases from J, with 25 bases between. Germline-derived CDR1 and CDR2 are SQVTM and ANQGSEA. CDR3 size: 18 residues. The CDR3 region has the DNA TGCAGCGTTGAACTCCAGGAGAACCGGGTAGGGGGTCACACTGAAGCTTTCTTT. It specifies CSVELQENRVGGHTEAFF.

The chain joins TRBV7-9 to TRBJ1-5; 9 bases align to TRBD1. This CDR3 has 14 amino acids. With 5 bases clipped from V and 6 bases from J, the junction kept 5 bases outside the gene matches. Germline-derived CDR1 and CDR2 are SEHNR and FQNEAQ (reference sequence). CDR3 bases: TGTGCCAGCAGCCCCGGACAGGGGATTCAGCCCCAGCATTTT. Its translation is CASSPGQGIQPQHF.

This clonotype was seen more than once but under ten times. V usage is TRBV7-9 and J usage is TRBJ2-1; tentatively, D is TRBD1 or TRBD2 (5 bases each). This CDR3 region has 14 residues. Germline CDR1 SEHNR, CDR2 FQNEAQ (reference sequence). Trimming stripped 1 base from V and 7 bases from J, with 11 bases between. The DNA for the CDR3 is TGTGCCAGCAGCTTAGACGGGACCGAGAATGAGCAGTTCTTC. Its protein is CASSLDGTENEQFF. Full variable domain (outside the CDR3, taken from reference TRBV7-9 and TRBJ2-1): DTGVSQNPRHKITKRGQNVTFRCDPISEHNRLYWYRQTLGQGPEFLTYFQNEAQLEKSRLLSDRFSAERPKGSFSTLEIQRTEQGDSAMYLCASSLDGTENEQFFGPGTRLTVL.

About this clonotype: At one end the junction does not follow the germline gene, possibly because of a read error. V and J are TRBV11-2 and TRBJ2-3, with unresolved D. The germline V gene has CDR1 SGHAT and CDR2 FQNNGV. The length of the CDR3 is 11 residues. In DNA, the CDR3 is TGTGCCAGCAGAACCTCAGATGCGCAGTATTTT. Protein product: CASRTSDAQYF.

This clonotype came up many times. The rearrangement uses TRBV29-1 and TRBJ2-4, with 8 positions matching TRBD2. Trimming took 5 bases from V and 4 from J; bases not matched to a gene: 4. This CDR3 has 13 residues. Germline lookup yields CDR1 SQVTM and CDR2 ANQGSEA. This CDR3 reads CSVNTSGKNIQYF. The CDR3 DNA reads as TGCAGCGTTAATACTAGCGGTAAAAACATTCAGTACTTC.

This clonotype appeared many times. The V and J genes are TRBV5-1 and TRBJ2-5, with D possibly matching TRBD2 (5 bases). The CDR3 runs 16 residues. V was cut by 0 bases and J by 2 bases, with 14 bases left in between. In germline, CDR1 is SGHRS, CDR2 YFSETQ. The CDR3, as DNA: TGCGCCAGCAGCTTGGTCGGTGGAGGCGCACAAGAGACCCAGTACTTC. This codes for CASSLVGGGAQETQYF.

This clonotype occurred a few times. V usage is TRBV30 and J usage is TRBJ2-1; TRBD1 aligns across 10 bases. This CDR3 region has 11 residues. Germline V gene data show CDR1 as GTSNPN and CDR2 as SVGIG (reference sequence). The J segment lost 14 bases and the V segment lost 1 base, leaving 2 bases of the junction unmatched. This CDR3 reads CAWSAGTGEFF. As DNA, the CDR3 is TGTGCCTGGAGTGCTGGGACAGGGGAGTTCTTC.

This clonotype has a single count. A much larger clone lies a single base off, so this may be a read error. No conserved phenylalanine or tryptophan ends this CDR3, so it is likely a read error. CDR3 coding DNA: TGCGCCAGCAGCCCCGACAGATTCCATCAGCCCCAGCATCTT. It yields the protein CASSPDRFHQPQHL. V and J are TRBV4-1 and TRBJ1-5, with D perhaps matching TRBD1 (5 bases). From germline, CDR1 is MGHRA and CDR2 YSYEKL. V was cut by 4 bases and J by 5 bases, with 12 bases left in between. This CDR3 is 14 amino acids long.

The table lists this clonotype with many counts. The CDR3 spells CASSDSLRDRYTEAFF. CDR3 DNA sequence: TGTGCCAGCAGTGATAGCCTCCGGGACAGGTACACTGAAGCTTTCTTT. The gene calls are TRBV13 and TRBJ1-1; TRBD1 agrees at 8 bases. The V gene's germline CDR1 is PRHDT and CDR2 FYEKMQ (reference sequence). V shed 6 bases, J shed 3 bases, and the junction held 12 bases outside the gene matches. This CDR3 contains 16 residues.

This clonotype came up many times. The chain carries TRBV6-5 and TRBJ2-5, with a possible D match to TRBD2 (6 bases). Trimming pared 2 bases from V and 3 bases from J, leaving 7 bases between. The CDR3 is 13 residues long. In germline, CDR1 is MNHEY, CDR2 SVGAGI. The CDR3 DNA follows: TGTGCCAGCAGTTACGGACTAAAAGAGACCCAGTACTTC. It yields the protein CASSYGLKETQYF.

This chain links TRBV10-1 with TRBJ2-3; D gene unclear. Germline values: CDR1 WNHNN, CDR2 SYGVQD (reference sequence). This CDR3 has 13 amino acids. The V gene lost 0 bases and the J gene lost 6 bases, with 7 bases spanning the gap. CDR3 amino acids: CASSESPPDTQYF. The CDR3 nucleotides read TGCGCCAGCAGTGAGTCCCCGCCGGATACGCAGTATTTT.

The V gene is TRBV4-3, the J gene TRBJ2-4, with D perhaps given as TRBD1 or TRBD2 (5 bases each). The CDR3 consists of 14 residues. V dropped 0 bases and J dropped 9 bases, with 12 bases sitting between them. Looked up from germline, CDR1 is LGHNA and CDR2 is YSLEER. CDR3 protein: CASSQDWGTGIQYF. The DNA of the CDR3 is TGCGCCAGCAGCCAAGATTGGGGGACGGGCATTCAGTACTTC.

The chain joins TRBV4-2 to TRBJ1-2, with D possibly being TRBD1 (5 bases). The germline CDR1 and CDR2 sequences are LGHNA and YNFKEQ. The CDR3 is made up of 16 amino acids. V gave up 2 bases and J gave up 0 bases, with 13 bases separating them. CDR3 DNA: TGTGCCAGCAGCCAAAACAATCCGGGGCCTAACTATGGCTACACCTTC. Translated: CASSQNNPGPNYGYTF.

The chain joins TRBV2 to TRBJ2-3; D might be TRBD1 or TRBD2, each matching 5 bases. V lost 4 bases and J 2 bases, leaving 10 bases between the germline ends. CDR1 SNHLY and CDR2 FYNNEI come from the germline V gene. The CDR3 extends over 14 amino acids. CDR3 sequence: CASSGGTHTDTQYF. In DNA, the CDR3 is TGTGCCAGCAGTGGAGGGACCCACACAGATACGCAGTATTTT.

The chain links TRBV27 to TRBJ1-6, with D hard to call. V dropped 5 bases and J dropped 8 bases, with 13 bases sitting between them. The CDR3 extends over 14 amino acids. CDR1 and CDR2 from the germline V gene are MNHEY and SMNVEV (reference sequence). The CDR3 region has the DNA TGTGCCAGCAGTCCCTCTGGTTGGCATTCACCCCTCCACTTT. Translation: CASSPSGWHSPLHF.

Details on this clonotype: A much larger clone sits a single nucleotide away, making a read error possible. The chain recombines TRBV27 with TRBJ2-3; TRBD1 aligns across 9 bases. Gene TRBJ1-5 matches the end of the DNA better, so the J call may be wrong. This CDR3 is built from 15 residues. Per the germline V gene, CDR1 is MNHEY and CDR2 is SMNVEV (reference sequence). This CDR3 is CACRTGAGYTDTQHF. CDR3 in DNA: TGTGCCTGCCGGACAGGGGCCGGGTACACAGATACGCAGCATTTT.

The V gene is TRBV9, the J gene TRBJ2-5; 10 bases fit TRBD1. Germline V CDR1 and CDR2: SGDLS, YYNGEE. J was trimmed by 5 bases and V by 1 base; bases with no gene match: 11. CDR3 length: 17 residues. This chain's CDR3 is CASSVRTGGEDVETQYF. The CDR3 DNA sequence: TGTGCCAGCAGCGTAAGGACAGGGGGTGAGGATGTGGAGACCCAGTACTTC.

This clonotype was detected a few times. The J gene is TRBJ2-7, the V gene TRBV7-9; the match to TRBD2 covers 8 bases. Germline V gene lookup returns CDR1 SEHNR and CDR2 FQNEAQ (reference sequence). The CDR3 contains 12 residues. The J segment lost 9 bases and the V segment lost 4 bases, leaving 5 bases of the junction unmatched. The CDR3, as DNA: TGTGCCAGCAGCTCCGGGGGGGATGGGCAGTACTTC. It specifies CASSSGGDGQYF.

In its sample, this clonotype was seen many times. The V call is TRBV4-3, the J call TRBJ1-3; D unclear. From germline, CDR1 is LGHNA and CDR2 YSLEER. The CDR3 length is 15 residues. Deletions cut 0 bases from V and 0 bases from J, with 6 bases between. CDR3 nucleotide sequence: TGCGCCAGCAGCCAAGATAGAACCTCTGGAAACACCATATATTTT. Translation: CASSQDRTSGNTIYF.

This clonotype was recorded many times. The chain is built from TRBV27 and TRBJ2-3, with D unclear. The CDR3 consists of 13 residues. V dropped 5 bases and J dropped 4 bases, with 10 bases sitting between them. Germline V CDR1 and CDR2: MNHEY, SMNVEV (reference sequence). The CDR3 spells CASSLNYPDTQYF. The CDR3, as DNA: TGTGCCAGCAGTCTGAACTACCCAGATACGCAGTATTTT.